Shown below are 8 T cell receptor beta chains from a single sample sequenced in a study of T cells in Graves' hyperthyroidism and ophthalmopathy. Researchers took RNA transcripts and amplified the TCR beta CDR3 regions from them. The study used the HTBI primer set for a first-round RT-PCR of the TCR CDR3. TCRdb passed the multiplex PCR reads through MiXCR, listing each CDR3 protein once. The repertoire has roughly 130,000 distinct CDR3 sequences, roughly a fifth of them found once; the top ten carry 67%. The sequenced material came from blood. The receptors were sampled from a woman aged 50 to 60 with Graves' hyperthyroidism that later progressed to Graves' ophthalmopathy.

This clonotype was found many times. This chain connects TRBV10-2 to TRBJ2-7; 8 positions agree with TRBD2. The CDR3 covers 15 residues. The germline V gene has CDR1 WSHSY and CDR2 SAAADI. V dropped 0 bases and J dropped 6; count of bases not matched to a gene: 7. CDR3 nucleotide sequence: TGCGCCAGCAGTGAGTCCGGCGGGAGGATCCGCGAGCAGTACTTC. This encodes CASSESGGRIREQYF.

Comments on this clonotype: An end of the junction differs from the germline gene, which may be a read error. The chain carries TRBV2 and TRBJ2-3; tentatively, D is TRBD2 (6 bases). Per the germline V gene, CDR1 is SNHLY and CDR2 is FYNNEI. The CDR3 has 14 amino acids. The CDR3 spells CANSDPAGADTQYF. The CDR3 bases are TGTGCCAACAGTGACCCAGCGGGCGCAGATACGCAGTATTTT.

This clonotype occurred many times. V and J are TRBV2 and TRBJ2-7; either TRBD1 or TRBD2 may fit D (6 bases each). The germline V and J ends were trimmed by 6 bases and 4 bases, with 16 bases remaining between them. The CDR3 length is 14 residues. Per germline, CDR1 SNHLY and CDR2 FYNNEI. The CDR3 is CASSLSAGQYEQYF. The CDR3 coding sequence is TGTGCCAGCAGCCTTTCGGCGGGACAATACGAGCAGTACTTC.

At least ten counts were recorded for this clonotype. A read error may produce the germline difference seen at one junction end. The rearrangement uses TRBV3-1 and TRBJ2-5, with D perhaps assigned TRBD1 or TRBD2 (5 bases each). The CDR3 extends over 15 amino acids. Germline loops: CDR1 LGHDT, CDR2 YNNKEL (reference sequence). CDR3 nucleotides: TGTGCCAGCAGCCAGGCTGGGGGAAGCCAAGGGACCCAGTACTTC. It yields the protein CASSQAGGSQGTQYF.

This clonotype was counted ten times or more. The rearrangement links TRBV3-1 to TRBJ2-3, with D uncertain. The CDR3 extends over 15 amino acids. V was pared by 5 bases and J by 1 base, with 13 bases between. Germline CDR1 reads LGHDT; CDR2 reads YNNKEL (reference sequence). CDR3 residues: CASSSQTLRTDTQYF. Written as DNA, the CDR3 is TGTGCCAGCAGCTCACAGACCCTCCGCACAGATACGCAGTATTTT.

Many counts were recorded for this clonotype. The V call is TRBV24-1, the J call TRBJ2-2; 13 bases align to TRBD2. The V segment lost 4 bases and the J segment 4 bases; nucleotides outside the gene matches: 5. This CDR3 spans 17 amino acids. CDR1 is KGHDR, CDR2 SFDVKD, per germline. The CDR3, as DNA: TGTGCCACCAGTGACCCGAGACTAGCGGGAGGCACCGGGGAGCTGTTTTTT. This codes for CATSDPRLAGGTGELFF.

V is TRBV7-9 and J is TRBJ1-3; 12 positions agree with TRBD1. The germline gives CDR1 SEHNR, CDR2 FQNEAQ (reference sequence). V trimming: 10 bases; J trimming: 0 bases; junction bases outside the gene matches: 4. This CDR3 has 15 amino acids. CDR3 protein: CATGDRGLSGNTIYF. DNA for the CDR3: TGTGCCACCGGGGACAGGGGGCTCTCTGGAAACACCATATATTTT.

This sequence joins TRBV6-1 and TRBJ1-1; a possible D gene is TRBD1 (5 bases). The V and J ends lost 3 bases and 1 base respectively, with 21 bases between them. The length of the CDR3 is 18 residues. CDR1 and CDR2 (germline): MNHNS, SASEGT. Written as DNA, the CDR3 is TGTGCCAGCAGTGAGGCCTCCTGGTGGGGGTCGGGGAACACTGAAGCTTTCTTT. It codes for CASSEASWWGSGNTEAFF.